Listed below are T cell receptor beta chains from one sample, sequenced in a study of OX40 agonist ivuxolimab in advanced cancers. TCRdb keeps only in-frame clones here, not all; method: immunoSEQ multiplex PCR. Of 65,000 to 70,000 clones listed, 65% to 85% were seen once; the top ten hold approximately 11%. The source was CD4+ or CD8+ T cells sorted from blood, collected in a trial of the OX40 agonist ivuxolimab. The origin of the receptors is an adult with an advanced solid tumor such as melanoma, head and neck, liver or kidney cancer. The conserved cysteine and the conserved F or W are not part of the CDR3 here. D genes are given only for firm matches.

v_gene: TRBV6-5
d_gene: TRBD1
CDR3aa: ASSLRTGIYGYT

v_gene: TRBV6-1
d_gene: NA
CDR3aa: ASVLGLRPLH

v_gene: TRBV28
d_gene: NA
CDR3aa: ASSLRNTGELF

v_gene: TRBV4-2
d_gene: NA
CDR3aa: ASSQDLQTQH

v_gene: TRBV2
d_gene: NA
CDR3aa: ASSYRITGGGYT

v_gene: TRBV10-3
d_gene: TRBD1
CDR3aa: AISATGYTDTQY

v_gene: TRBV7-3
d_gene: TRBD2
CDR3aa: ASSWASGARETQY

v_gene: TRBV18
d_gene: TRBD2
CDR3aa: ASSYDGGAGEQF

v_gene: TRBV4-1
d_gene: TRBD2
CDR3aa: ASSQDRDYPITDTQY

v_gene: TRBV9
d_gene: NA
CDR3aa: ASTRQPDTGELF

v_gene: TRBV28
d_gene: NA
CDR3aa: ASSLSRDNGELF

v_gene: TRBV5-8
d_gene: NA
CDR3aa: ASRDYRESTDTQY

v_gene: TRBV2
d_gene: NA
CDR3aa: ASRELIATGELF

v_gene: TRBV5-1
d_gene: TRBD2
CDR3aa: ASSLLSGGTKNIQY

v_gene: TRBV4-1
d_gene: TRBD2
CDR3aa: ASRNSGRTGELF

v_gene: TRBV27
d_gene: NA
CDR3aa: ASSSTGSGNTEAF

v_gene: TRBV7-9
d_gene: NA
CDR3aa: ASSLVGQPQH

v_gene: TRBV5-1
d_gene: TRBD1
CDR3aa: ASSLSGTGAYEQY

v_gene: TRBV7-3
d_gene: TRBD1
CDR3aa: ASSTTGTGGQTQY

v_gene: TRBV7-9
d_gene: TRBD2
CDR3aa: ASSFTSGEKQETQY

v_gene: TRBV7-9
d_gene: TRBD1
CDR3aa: ASSSGTVLNTEAF

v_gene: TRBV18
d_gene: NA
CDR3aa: ASSPPSGRHEQF

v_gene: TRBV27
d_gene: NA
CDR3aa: ASSRGGATNEKLF

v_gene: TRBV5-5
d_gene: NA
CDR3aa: ASSLRGFQQETQY

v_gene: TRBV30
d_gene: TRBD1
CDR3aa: AWSPRKGASFEQY

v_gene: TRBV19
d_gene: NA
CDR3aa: ASSIRGTGYT

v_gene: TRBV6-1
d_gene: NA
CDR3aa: ASSEFGGGGGEQF

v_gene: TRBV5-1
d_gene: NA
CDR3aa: ASRRDETEAF

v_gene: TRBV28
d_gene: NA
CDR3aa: ASSLNFNEQF

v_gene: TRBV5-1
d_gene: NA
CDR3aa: ASSLGIGQNEKLF

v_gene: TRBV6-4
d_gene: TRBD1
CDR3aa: ASPHPFPTGINSPLH

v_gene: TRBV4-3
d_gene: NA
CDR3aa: ASSQAPAAGSYEQY

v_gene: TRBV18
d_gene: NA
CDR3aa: ASSLFHPQGLDYGYT

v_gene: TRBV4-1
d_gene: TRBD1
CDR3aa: ASSQGPRDRGHEQF

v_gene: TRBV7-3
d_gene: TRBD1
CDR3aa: ASSSSGTVSYNEQF

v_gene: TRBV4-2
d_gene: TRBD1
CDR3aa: ASSGGTGSLSGTGELF

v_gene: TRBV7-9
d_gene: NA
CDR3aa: ASSLAPNQETQY

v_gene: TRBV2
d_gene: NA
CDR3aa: ASRGGPGDGYT

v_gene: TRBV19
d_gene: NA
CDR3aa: ASSIDQAGQETQY

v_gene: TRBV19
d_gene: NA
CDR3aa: ASSNDGNQPQH

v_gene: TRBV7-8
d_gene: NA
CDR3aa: ASSLGPVTDTQY

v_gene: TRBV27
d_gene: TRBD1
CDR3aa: ASSPPWTGMNTGELF

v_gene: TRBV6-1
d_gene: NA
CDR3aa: ASSVRDISSNYGYT

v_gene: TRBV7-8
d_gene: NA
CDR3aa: ASRVHSLAPEAF

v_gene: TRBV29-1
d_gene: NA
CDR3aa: SVVATEAF